A single sample is the source of the 2 T cell receptor beta chains below, sequenced in a study of cytomegalovirus exposure and HLA in healthy donors. Repertoires were generated with immunoSEQ multiplex PCR, while TCRdb's copy carries only in-frame clones and drops some. The sample includes about 130,000 clones, about 90% of them seen just once. The sample taken for sequencing was PBMCs. The source is a man aged 30 to 39 in good health and CMV-seronegative.

The chain couples TRBV11-2 to TRBJ2-1, with 10 bases fitting TRBD1. Per germline, CDR1 SGHAT and CDR2 FQNNGV. V was pared by 5 bases and J by 12 bases, with 7 bases of the junction left unmatched. The CDR3 covers 13 residues. The CDR3 protein is CASSPRQGAGQFF. The CDR3 region has the DNA TGTGCCAGCAGCCCTCGACAGGGGGCGGGGCAGTTCTTC.

The J gene is TRBJ1-5, the V gene TRBV15; TRBD1 agrees at 10 bases. Per the germline V gene, CDR1 is LNHNV and CDR2 is YYDKDF (reference sequence). Germline trimming cut 1 base from V and 11 bases from J; bases unmatched to any gene: 5. CDR3 size: 14 residues. CDR3 DNA sequence: TGTGCCACCAGCAGAGGGACAGGGGGTGTAGCCCAGCATTTT. Translation gives CATSRGTGGVAQHF.